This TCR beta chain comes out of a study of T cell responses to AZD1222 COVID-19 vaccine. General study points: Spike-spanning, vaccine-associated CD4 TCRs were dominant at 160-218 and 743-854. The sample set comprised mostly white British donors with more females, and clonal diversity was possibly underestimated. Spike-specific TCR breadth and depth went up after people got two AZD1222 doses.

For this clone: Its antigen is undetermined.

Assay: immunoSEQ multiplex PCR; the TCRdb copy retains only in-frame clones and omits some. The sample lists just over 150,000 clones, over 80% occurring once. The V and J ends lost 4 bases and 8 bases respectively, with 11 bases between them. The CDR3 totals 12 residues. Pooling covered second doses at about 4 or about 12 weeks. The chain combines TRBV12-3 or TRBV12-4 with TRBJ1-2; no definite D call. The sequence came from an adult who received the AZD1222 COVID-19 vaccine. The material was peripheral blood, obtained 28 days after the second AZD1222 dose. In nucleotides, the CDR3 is TGTGCCAGCAGTTCCCTTGGGGAGGGCTACACCTTC. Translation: CASSSLGEGYTF.